The entry that follows covers one T cell receptor beta chain sequence. Its antigen remains unknown. The sample contains more than one DNA sequence encoding this CDR3. The sort gate was single viable CD3+CD4+CD8-CD45RO+ cells for memory CD4+ T cells. Serostatus was set by detecting CMV pp150, pp28, p38, p52 IgG. Germline V gene lookup returns CDR1 SNHLY and CDR2 FYNNEI. The CDR3 extends over 15 amino acids. Trimming shortened V by 6 bases and J by 6 bases, and 18 bases separated the two germline ends. The sample comes from a study of memory CD4+ T cells and cytomegalovirus serostatus. Study-wide background: Donors were healthy Belgian adults, 9 CMV seropositive and about 24 seronegative. Regarding the study as a whole: CD4+ memory repertoires contained about 40% of the 164 reported CMV TCRbeta sequences.

TCRdb's table, derived via immunoSEQ multiplex PCR, lists solely in-frame clones and lacks some. The table lists about 92,000 clones, roughly 80% of them singletons. Sequencing was performed on memory CD4+ T cells from blood. This chain joins TRBV2 and TRBJ1-5; tentatively, D is TRBD1 (5 bases). This TCR was sampled from an adult in good health and CMV-seropositive. The CDR3 spells CASRAGTLAGQPQHF. The CDR3 DNA reads as TGTGCCAGCAGGGCCGGGACGCTAGCAGGTCAGCCCCAGCATTTT.